This is a list of T cell receptor beta chains from one sample in a study of cytomegalovirus exposure and HLA in healthy donors. Clones were sequenced by immunoSEQ multiplex PCR, and TCRdb holds only the in-frame ones, with some missing. Here the sample spans approximately 260,000 clones, about four fifths being singletons. Sequencing was performed on PBMCs. The source of these receptors is a woman in her 40s in good health and CMV-seropositive. The CDR3 runs from the conserved cysteine through the conserved F or W. Each record gives: V gene, clone size, CDR3 protein. The listing skips clone size in some rows; elsewhere it reads once, few, many or a size class.

TRBV2	.	CASSEQGDYGYTF
TRBV5-1	once	CASSLGQGATGELFF
TRBV10-3	once	CAITGDSGNTIYF
TRBV7-9	.	CASSPRLGQWVSNEQFF
TRBV7-6	.	CASSLANRATQYF
TRBV7-2	.	CASSLGGGNYGYTF
TRBV5-8	once	CASSRTGLYVATEAFF
TRBV7-3	few	CASSRSGANSYEQYF
TRBV2	few	CASRRDTSLAQYF
TRBV27	.	CASRGTGGNEQFF
TRBV7-6	.	CASSSAGTSGNTGELFF
TRBV6-1	.	CASNSGGLGTDTQYF
TRBV4-3	.	CASSQVGVSAVYNEQFF
TRBV7-9	.	CASSLAAGLSSPLHF
TRBV5-5	.	CASSLETSGSGRAKNIQYF
TRBV4-3	.	CASSQEQASGRARTDTQYF
TRBV4-3	once	CASSRVGGQGRDGYTF
TRBV7-9	.	CASSPPGQNTGELFF
TRBV30	.	CAWSETRTTTEQYF
TRBV7-2	once	CASSTDRAGNTIYF
TRBV9	.	CASSVGHQGVREELFF
TRBV7-2	few	CASSPNNMESEKLFF
TRBV30	.	CAWSVTWTGGSNQPQHF
TRBV15	.	CATSRTGANEQYF
TRBV5-6	.	CASSLVSTTGGGYTF